The rows below give T cell receptor beta chains drawn from one sample of a study of regulatory T cells in long-lasting Graves disease. TCRdb reanalysed the multiplex PCR reads using MiXCR and keeps one entry per CDR3 protein. Found here are about 530,000 distinct CDR3 sequences, 15% to 20% of them singletons; the top ten hold 20% to 25%. These data also formed part of another study, on T cells in Graves' hyperthyroidism and ophthalmopathy.

Sequencing was performed on peripheral blood mononuclear cells (PBMCs), taken at new diagnosis, from a patient treated with antithyroid drugs. These receptor sequences come from a woman aged 35-65 years with Graves disease. CDR3s include the opening cysteine and the closing phenylalanine or tryptophan. Fields, in order: V gene, D gene, clone size, J gene, CDR3 DNA, CDR3 protein. The D gene is left open where the match is weak. Only part of the rows carry a size: once, few, many, or a class if the clone is expanded.

>TRBV29-1|TRBD1|-|TRBJ2-7
TGCAGTGCTAGGCGCCCCGGGACAGGAATTACCTACGAGCAGTACTTC
CSARRPGTGITYEQYF
>TRBV3-1|-|many|TRBJ1-1
TGTGCCAGCAGCCAAGGGGGAGGTGAAGCTTTCTTT
CASSQGGGEAFF
>TRBV5-1|-|-|TRBJ2-1
TGCGCCAGCAGCTTGGTTCTAACAGGGAGTAATGAGCAGTTCTTC
CASSLVLTGSNEQFF
>TRBV5-1|-|-|TRBJ1-4
TGCGCCAGCAGCTTGGGGGGAGCGGCTAATGAAAAACTGTTTTTT
CASSLGGAANEKLFF
>TRBV15|-|-|TRBJ2-1
TGTGCCATCCGTCACGTGGGGGCGGAGGAGCAGTTCTTC
CAIRHVGAEEQFF
>TRBV7-9|-|few|TRBJ1-2
TGTGCCAGCACAAATGGGGTGGGGGTTTATGGCTACACCTTC
CASTNGVGVYGYTF
>TRBV7-8|TRBD1|once|TRBJ1-3
TGTGCCAGCAGCTTAAGGACAGGGGGAACCATCGTAGGAAACACCATATATTTT
CASSLRTGGTIVGNTIYF
>TRBV6-1|-|many|TRBJ1-1
TGTGCCAGCAGTCCCCTAGGCTCGAACACTGAAGCTTTCTTT
CASSPLGSNTEAFF
>TRBV2|TRBD1|-|TRBJ2-1
TGTGCCAGCAGAGGACAGGGGGCGTACAATGAGCAGTTCTTC
CASRGQGAYNEQFF
>TRBV7-2|-|many|TRBJ1-5
TGTGCCAGCAGCTTACAGTTTAGCAATCAGCCCCAGCATTTT
CASSLQFSNQPQHF